This T cell receptor beta chain came from a study of regulatory T cells in long-lasting Graves disease. Background on the study: Recently diagnosed Graves' patients had received antithyroid drugs for under 3 months.

The time point denotes: newly diagnosed GD, antithyroid drugs for less than 3 months. Extracted PBMC RNA gave rise to the TCR library. Study results and limitations: TCR diversity was lower in persistent Graves' patients (versus newly diagnosed ones).

The CDR3 length is 13 residues. Germline V gene sequence: CDR1 GTSNPN, CDR2 SVGIG (reference sequence). V was clipped by 7 bases and J by 5 bases, with 17 bases between them. Assembly of TCR beta libraries relied on iRepertoire HTBI primers together with Arm-PCR of CDR3 regions. Original analysis: The samples included around 65 TRBV and about 13 TRBJ segments. TCRdb re-called the multiplex PCR reads with MiXCR, one entry per CDR3 protein. The V and J calls shown here were made by TCRdb, not taken from the authors' results. The table lists under 250,000 distinct CDR3 sequences, 20% to 25% of them singletons. This clonotype was seen at least ten times. The antigen is unknown.

This TCR was sampled from a female donor with Graves disease. The rearrangement joins TRBV30 to TRBJ1-1; D not certain. The starting material was peripheral blood mononuclear cells (PBMCs), obtained at new diagnosis, from a patient treated with antithyroid drugs. The CDR3 DNA reads as TGTGCCTTAGCGAGACACCTCGGAACTGAAGCTTTCTTT. Protein product: CALARHLGTEAFF.